Shown below are 27 T cell receptor beta chains from a single sample sequenced in a study of blood T cells in healthy people across ages. Next came a second PCR, run for roughly 6 to 11 cycles, which used a sample-barcoded 5' primer along with a J-beta primer mix. TCRdb re-called the 5' RACE reads through MiXCR, storing one row per CDR3 protein. This table has 550,000 to 750,000 distinct CDR3 sequences, around 21% appearing once. Sequencing was performed on blood. The receptors here all came from a man aged 65 to 85 in good health.

The rearrangement uses TRBV7-9 and TRBJ1-4; weak D call: TRBD1 (6 bases). Germline V gene data show CDR1 as SEHNR and CDR2 as FQNEAQ (reference sequence). With 1 base removed from V and 4 bases from J, the gap between germline ends came to 16 bases. The CDR3 runs 17 residues. The CDR3 sequence: CASSLERGDRYNEKLFF. In nucleotides, the CDR3 is TGTGCCAGCAGCTTAGAGAGAGGCGACAGGTATAATGAAAAACTGTTTTTT.

There are a few counts of this clonotype. The chain combines TRBV9 with TRBJ2-2; 9 positions match TRBD2. From germline, CDR1 is SGDLS and CDR2 YYNGEE. The CDR3 runs to 16 residues. The V gene end was trimmed by 1 base and the J gene end by 2 bases; junction bases not matched to a gene: 3. CDR3 sequence reads: CASSVSGTSNTGELFF. As DNA, the CDR3 is TGTGCCAGCAGCGTATCCGGGACTAGCAACACCGGGGAGCTGTTTTTT.

V gene TRBV6-1 combines with J gene TRBJ2-1; 9 bases match TRBD2. The CDR3 consists of 19 residues. J gave up 2 bases and V 0 bases, and 11 bases lay outside the gene matches. The germline gives CDR1 MNHNS, CDR2 SASEGT. CDR3 DNA: TGTGCCAGCAGTGAAGCAGCTAGCGGGATAATTTCACCCTACAATGAGCAGTTCTTC. This encodes CASSEAASGIISPYNEQFF.

The CDR3 here is CASRLEAGSVEKLFF. CDR3 DNA sequence: TGTGCCAGCAGGCTTGAGGCAGGGTCGGTCGAAAAACTGTTTTTT. The genes are TRBV5-5 and TRBJ1-4; D is perhaps TRBD1 (5 bases). Germline V CDR1 and CDR2: SGHKS, YYEKEE (reference sequence). The CDR3 totals 15 residues. V shed 5 bases and J shed 8 bases, with 19 bases lying between them.

This chain links TRBV5-1 with TRBJ2-1; D unclear. The CDR3 sequence is 13 residues long. Trimming cost V 4 bases and J 7 bases, with 12 bases left between them. Germline V gene sequence: CDR1 SGHRS, CDR2 YFSETQ. The CDR3 sequence: CASSPANFNEQFF. The CDR3 DNA reads TGCGCCAGCAGCCCGGCGAATTTTAATGAGCAGTTCTTC.

This chain joins TRBV29-1 and TRBJ2-5; 10 bases line up with TRBD2. Germline V gene sequence: CDR1 SQVTM, CDR2 ANQGSEA. This CDR3 has 12 residues. The junction had 4 bases not matched to a gene; V was cut back by 7 bases and J by 5 bases. This chain's CDR3 is CSGTSGFETQYF. DNA of the CDR3: TGCAGCGGGACTAGCGGCTTTGAGACCCAGTACTTC.

This clonotype has only a few counts. The chain links TRBV29-1 to TRBJ2-7; 9 nucleotides agree with TRBD2. The V gene's germline CDR1 is SQVTM and CDR2 ANQGSEA. V dropped 0 bases and J dropped 4; count of bases not matched to a gene: 1. This CDR3 has 13 amino acids. This chain's CDR3 is CSVEEAGGYEQYF. For the CDR3, the DNA is TGCAGCGTTGAAGAGGCGGGAGGGTACGAGCAGTACTTC.

This clonotype was detected ten times or more. The rearrangement links TRBV12-3 or TRBV12-4 to TRBJ2-5; a weak D match, TRBD2 (6 bases). The CDR3 contains 14 residues. Trimming left V 8 bases short and J 2 bases short, with 15 bases between. CDR3 nucleotides: TGTGCCAGCTCACAGCAAGGAGGGCAAGAGACCCAGTACTTC. Protein product: CASSQQGGQETQYF.

This clonotype occurred a few times. This chain's CDR3 is CASSQDRYYNEQFF. In DNA, the CDR3 is TGCGCCAGCAGCCAAGATCGGTATTACAATGAGCAGTTCTTC. This chain uses TRBV4-1 with TRBJ2-1; no firm D call. This CDR3 has 14 amino acids. The V end was cut by 0 bases, the J end by 4 bases, with 7 bases between. In germline, CDR1 is MGHRA, CDR2 YSYEKL.

The chain employs TRBV5-5 and TRBJ2-1; 9 positions agree with TRBD1. The DNA matches TRBJ2-5 better at its end, which makes the J call doubtful. This CDR3 comprises 15 residues. Germline V CDR1 and CDR2: SGHKS, YYEKEE (reference sequence). Here the CDR3 DNA reads TGTGCCAGCAGCTCCACAGGGGGCACCGAAGAGACCCAGTACTTC. It specifies CASSSTGGTEETQYF.

This clonotype was found a few times. At one end the junction does not follow the germline gene, possibly because of a read error. The V call is TRBV10-3, the J call TRBJ1-1; TRBD1 matches 7 bases. CDR3 length: 14 residues. The germline CDR1 and CDR2 sequences are ENHRY and SYGVKD. CDR3 amino acids: CATRTGTVNIEAFF. The CDR3, as DNA: TGTGCCACTCGTACCGGGACAGTGAACATTGAAGCTTTCTTT.

The chain employs TRBV29-1 and TRBJ2-2, with TRBD1 matching 8 bases. CDR1 is SQVTM and CDR2 is ANQGSEA in the germline V gene. V was pared by 5 bases and J by 4 bases, with 9 bases of the junction left unmatched. This CDR3 region has 15 residues. CDR3 amino acids: CSVTRTGTSTGELFF. The CDR3 DNA sequence: TGCAGCGTTACTAGGACAGGGACGAGCACCGGGGAGCTGTTTTTT.

This clonotype was observed a few times. The chain employs TRBV4-3 and TRBJ2-7, with D perhaps TRBD1 (6 bases). V was shortened by 1 base and J by 6 bases, with 10 bases between the two germline ends. Germline assignment: CDR1 LGHNA and CDR2 YSLEER. This CDR3 spans 13 amino acids. CDR3 nucleotides: TGCGCCAGCAGCCAAGGGACAGATTCCGAGCAGTACTTC. This encodes CASSQGTDSEQYF.

This clonotype was seen a few times. The chain links TRBV29-1 to TRBJ2-7, with TRBD1 identical over 9 bases. With 4 bases clipped from V and 1 base from J, the junction kept 11 bases outside the gene matches. CDR3 length: 16 amino acids. Looked up from germline, CDR1 is SQVTM and CDR2 is ANQGSEA. The CDR3 sequence is CSVVGGTGGISYEQYF. Here the CDR3 DNA reads TGCAGCGTTGTTGGGGGAACAGGGGGCATTTCCTACGAGCAGTACTTC.

The chain is built from TRBV20-1 and TRBJ1-1; the D gene is possibly TRBD1 (5 bases). This CDR3 has 13 residues. Between the trimmed V and J ends, which lost 6 bases and 3 bases, there was a span of 14 bases. Germline CDR1 DFQATT, CDR2 SNEGSKA (reference sequence). The CDR3 is CSAIASGHTEAFF. CDR3 sequence (DNA): TGCAGTGCCATAGCTTCAGGGCACACTGAAGCTTTCTTT.

In this sample, this clonotype turned up many times. The V gene is TRBV29-1, the J gene TRBJ2-1, with 12 bases fitting TRBD1. Germline values: CDR1 SQVTM, CDR2 ANQGSEA. This CDR3 is 14 amino acids long. V lost 3 bases, J lost 6 bases, and 3 bases stayed unmatched. The CDR3 DNA follows: TGCAGCGTTGACAAGGGACAGGGGGCCAATGAGCAGTTCTTC. It encodes CSVDKGQGANEQFF.

The J gene is TRBJ2-1, the V gene TRBV29-1; D is possibly TRBD1 or TRBD2 (5 bases each). Germline V gene sequence: CDR1 SQVTM, CDR2 ANQGSEA. Deletions cut 4 bases from V and 3 bases from J, with 13 bases between. The CDR3 extends over 14 amino acids. CDR3 nucleotide sequence: TGCAGCGTTGCTATGGGACCCCTCTACAATGAGCAGTTCTTC. It yields the protein CSVAMGPLYNEQFF.

This clonotype turned up a few times. The V and J genes are TRBV19 and TRBJ2-2, with TRBD2 as a possible D gene (6 bases). V was trimmed by 5 bases and J by 2 bases, leaving 15 bases between them. CDR3 length: 16 amino acids. CDR1 and CDR2 from the germline V gene are LNHDA and SQIVND (reference sequence). The CDR3, as DNA: TGTGCCAGTAGTCTGGCCGGGACTTTTAACACCGGGGAGCTGTTTTTT. Translating it yields CASSLAGTFNTGELFF.

The chain joins TRBV5-5 to TRBJ1-1; a weak D match, TRBD1 (6 bases). Looked up from germline, CDR1 is SGHKS and CDR2 is YYEKEE (reference sequence). V was shortened by 0 bases and J by 4 bases, with 10 bases between the two germline ends. The CDR3 extends over 14 amino acids. The CDR3: CASSLEWGPTEAFF. CDR3 sequence (DNA): TGTGCCAGCAGCTTGGAATGGGGGCCCACTGAAGCTTTCTTT.

The chain employs TRBV7-2 and TRBJ2-3, with 9 bases identical to TRBD2. The CDR3 spans 16 residues. In germline, CDR1 is SGHTA, CDR2 FQGNSA. After removal of 7 bases from V and 5 bases from J, the junction contained 13 bases not matched to a gene. CDR3 DNA sequence: TGTGCCAGCATTAAGACAGCGGGACTAGCTGGAGATACGCAGTATTTT. It translates to CASIKTAGLAGDTQYF. Filled out from reference TRBV7-2 and TRBJ2-3, the complete variable domain reads GAGVSQSPSNKVTEKGKDVELRCDPISGHTALYWYRQSLGQGLEFLIYFQGNSAPDKSGLPSDRFSAERTGGSVSTLTIQRTQQEDSAVYLCASIKTAGLAGDTQYFGPGTRLTVL.

The table lists this clonotype with a few counts. The rearrangement links TRBV6-2 or TRBV6-3 to TRBJ1-5; possibly TRBD1 for D (5 bases). Germline CDR1 is MNHEY and CDR2 is SVGEGT. The CDR3 has 15 residues. V was clipped by 0 bases and J by 7 bases, with 13 bases between them. This CDR3 reads CASSYSGPRRQPQHF. DNA of the CDR3: TGTGCCAGCAGTTACTCGGGACCAAGGAGGCAGCCCCAGCATTTT.

CDR3 nucleotides: TGTGCCAGCAGTTTATCAGGGTTTGGAAACACCATATATTTT. Translated: CASSLSGFGNTIYF. This sequence joins TRBV28 and TRBJ1-3; tentative D call: TRBD1 (5 bases). CDR1 is MDHEN, CDR2 SYDVKM, per germline. Trimming shortened V by 1 base and J by 3 bases, and 7 bases separated the two germline ends. This CDR3 spans 14 amino acids.

This clonotype came up many times. The J gene is TRBJ1-1, the V gene TRBV6-2 or TRBV6-3; D ambiguous. CDR1 is MNHEY and CDR2 is SVGEGT in the germline V gene. V was cut by 6 bases and J by 1 base, with 12 bases left in between. The CDR3 has 14 residues. The CDR3: CASRTGSQNTEAFF. The DNA for the CDR3 is TGTGCCAGCAGGACCGGGTCCCAGAACACTGAAGCTTTCTTT.

This clonotype has only a few counts. The genes are TRBV5-1 and TRBJ2-4; no definite D call. CDR1 is SGHRS and CDR2 is YFSETQ in the germline V gene. This CDR3 is built from 14 residues. V dropped 4 bases and J dropped 0 bases, with 8 bases sitting between them. The CDR3: CASSLPLAKNIQYF. CDR3 DNA: TGCGCCAGCAGCCTCCCTCTAGCCAAAAACATTCAGTACTTC.

This clonotype has only a few counts. The V call is TRBV4-1, the J call TRBJ2-7; 13 nucleotides match TRBD2. Germline CDR1 and CDR2: MGHRA and YSYEKL. This CDR3 comprises 14 residues. The V and J ends lost 2 bases and 13 bases, in that order; junction bases with no gene match: 8. CDR3 coding DNA: TGCGCCAGCAGCCAACTCCCGGGACTAGCGGGACAATACTTC. Translated: CASSQLPGLAGQYF.

V and J are TRBV20-1 and TRBJ1-4, with TRBD1 as a possible D gene (6 bases). CDR1 and CDR2 (germline): DFQATT, SNEGSKA (reference sequence). The V end was cut by 2 bases, the J end by 4 bases, with 11 bases between. This CDR3 has 14 residues. CDR3 residues: CSARQTGLNEKLFF. The CDR3 DNA is TGCAGTGCTAGACAAACAGGGCTTAATGAAAAACTGTTTTTT.

The table lists this clonotype with many counts. The chain has TRBV6-2 or TRBV6-3 and TRBJ1-5, with D maybe TRBD1 (5 bases). CDR1 is MNHEY, CDR2 SVGEGT, per germline. The CDR3 covers 15 residues. Trimming left V 2 bases short and J 1 base short, with 9 bases between. The CDR3 spells CASSYRQGSNQPQHF. In DNA form, the CDR3 reads TGTGCCAGCAGTTACCGGCAGGGAAGCAATCAGCCCCAGCATTTT.